The present TCR beta chain was sequenced within a study of T cells in women clearing cervical HPV infection. About the study: Controls gave blood once infection was undetectable; cases at lesion identification. HLA type stays a possible confounder, typing being limited. Study-wide findings and caveats: Combining TCR richness with V gene abundances gave roughly 0.84 AUC. Each sample's T-cell count was unknown, possibly confounding richness.

Profiling relied on immunoSEQ multiplex PCR, and the TCRdb table lists in-frame clones only, not all of them. Its clone listing holds 49,000 or so clones. On this clone itself: The antigen is unknown.

The receptor was derived from a woman aged 18 to 75 with a cervical HPV16 infection that either progressed to CIN3+ or cleared (not recorded which). Sequenced input: blood buffy coat.

CDR3 DNA, as far as it was read: TGTGCCAGCAGTCCAGACAGCTATGGC. Translated: CASSPDSYG. The entire CDR3 is CASSPDSYGYTF. The V call is TRBV6-2 or TRBV6-3, the J call TRBJ1-2, with D maybe TRBD1 (5 bases). Read data end 3 residues before the CDR3 end; the end is taken from the germline J gene. This CDR3 is 12 amino acids long. CDR1 is MNHEY and CDR2 is SVGEGT in the germline V gene. V was shortened by 5 bases and J by 4 bases, with 8 bases between the two germline ends.